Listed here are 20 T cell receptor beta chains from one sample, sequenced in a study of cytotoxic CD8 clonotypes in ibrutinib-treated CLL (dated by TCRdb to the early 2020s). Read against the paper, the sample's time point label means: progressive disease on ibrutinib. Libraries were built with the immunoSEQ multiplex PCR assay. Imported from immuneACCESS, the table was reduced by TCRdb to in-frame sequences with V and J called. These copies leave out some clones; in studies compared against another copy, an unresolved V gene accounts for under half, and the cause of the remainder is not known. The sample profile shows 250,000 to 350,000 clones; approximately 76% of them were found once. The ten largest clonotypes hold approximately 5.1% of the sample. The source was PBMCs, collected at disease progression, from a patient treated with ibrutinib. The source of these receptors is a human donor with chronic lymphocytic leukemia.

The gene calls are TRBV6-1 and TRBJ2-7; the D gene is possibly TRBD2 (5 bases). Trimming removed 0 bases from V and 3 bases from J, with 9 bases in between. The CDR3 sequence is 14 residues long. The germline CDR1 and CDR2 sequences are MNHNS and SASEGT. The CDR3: CASSEALAHYEQYF. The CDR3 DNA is TGTGCCAGCAGTGAAGCTCTAGCACACTACGAGCAGTACTTC.

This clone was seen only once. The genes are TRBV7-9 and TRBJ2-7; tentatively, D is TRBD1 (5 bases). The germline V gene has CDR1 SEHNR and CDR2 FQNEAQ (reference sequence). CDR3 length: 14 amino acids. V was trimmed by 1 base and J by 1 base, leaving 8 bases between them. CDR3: CASSLGAGSYEQYF. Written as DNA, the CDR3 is TGTGCCAGCAGCTTAGGGGCAGGGTCCTACGAGCAGTACTTC.

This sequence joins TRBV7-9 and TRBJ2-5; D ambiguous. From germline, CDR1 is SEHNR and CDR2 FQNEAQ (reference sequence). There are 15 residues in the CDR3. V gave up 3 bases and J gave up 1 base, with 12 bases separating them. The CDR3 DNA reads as TGTGCCAGCAGCTTTGGTCCAAGCCTCCAAGAGACCCAGTACTTC. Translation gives CASSFGPSLQETQYF.

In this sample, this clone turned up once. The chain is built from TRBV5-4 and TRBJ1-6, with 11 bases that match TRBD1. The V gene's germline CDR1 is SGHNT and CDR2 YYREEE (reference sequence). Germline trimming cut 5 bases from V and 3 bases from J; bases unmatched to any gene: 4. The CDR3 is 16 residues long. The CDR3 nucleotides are TGTGCCAGCAGACGGACAGGGGGCGGCTATAATTCACCCCTCCACTTT. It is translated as CASRRTGGGYNSPLHF.

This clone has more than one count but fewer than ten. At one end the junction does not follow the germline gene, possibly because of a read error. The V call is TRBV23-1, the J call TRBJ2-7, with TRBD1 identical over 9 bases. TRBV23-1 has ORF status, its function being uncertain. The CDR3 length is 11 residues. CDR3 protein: CASSQSGTGLF. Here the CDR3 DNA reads TGCGCCAGCAGTCAATCCGGGACAGGGCTCTTC.

CDR3 sequence reads: CASSLWGDGQYEQYF. DNA of the CDR3: TGTGCCAGCAGTCTGTGGGGGGACGGGCAGTACGAGCAGTACTTC. This sequence joins TRBV27 and TRBJ2-7; maybe TRBD2 (6 bases). V was clipped by 5 bases and J by 4 bases, with 18 bases between them. This CDR3 has 15 residues. Germline V lookup: CDR1 MNHEY, CDR2 SMNVEV (reference sequence).

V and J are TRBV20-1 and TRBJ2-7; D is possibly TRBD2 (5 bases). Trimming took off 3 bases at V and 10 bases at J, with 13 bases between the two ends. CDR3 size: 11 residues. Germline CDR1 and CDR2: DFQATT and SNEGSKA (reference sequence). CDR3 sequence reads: CSASAGQYQYF. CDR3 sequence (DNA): TGCAGTGCTAGCGCGGGCCAGTACCAGTACTTC.

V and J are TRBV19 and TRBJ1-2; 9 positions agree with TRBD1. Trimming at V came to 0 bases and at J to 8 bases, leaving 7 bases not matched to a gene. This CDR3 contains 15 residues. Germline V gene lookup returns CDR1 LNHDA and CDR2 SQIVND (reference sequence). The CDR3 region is CASSIDRTGDAGYTF. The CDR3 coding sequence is TGTGCCAGTAGTATAGATCGGACAGGGGACGCCGGCTACACCTTC.

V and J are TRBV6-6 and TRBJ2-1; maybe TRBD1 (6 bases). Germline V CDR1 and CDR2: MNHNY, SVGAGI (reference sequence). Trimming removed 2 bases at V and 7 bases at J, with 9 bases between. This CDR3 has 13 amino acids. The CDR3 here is CASSYVGQNEQFF. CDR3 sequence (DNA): TGTGCCAGCAGTTACGTGGGACAAAATGAGCAGTTCTTC.

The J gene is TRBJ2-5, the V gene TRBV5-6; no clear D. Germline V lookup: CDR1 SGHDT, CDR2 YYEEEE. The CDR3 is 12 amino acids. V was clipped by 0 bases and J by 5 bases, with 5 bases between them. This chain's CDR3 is CASSLGLETQYF. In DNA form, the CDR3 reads TGTGCCAGCAGCTTGGGATTGGAGACCCAGTACTTC.

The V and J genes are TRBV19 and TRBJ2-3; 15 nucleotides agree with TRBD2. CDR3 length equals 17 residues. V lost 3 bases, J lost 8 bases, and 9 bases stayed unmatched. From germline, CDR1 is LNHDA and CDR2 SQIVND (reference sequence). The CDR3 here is CASSMLPGLAGGGTQYF. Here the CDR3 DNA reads TGTGCCAGTAGTATGCTCCCGGGACTAGCGGGGGGAGGTACGCAGTATTTT.

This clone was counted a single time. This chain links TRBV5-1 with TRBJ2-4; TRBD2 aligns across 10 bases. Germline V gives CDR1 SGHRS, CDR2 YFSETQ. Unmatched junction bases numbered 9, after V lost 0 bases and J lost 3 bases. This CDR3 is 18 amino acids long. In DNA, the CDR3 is TGCGCCAGCAGCTTGGCCTTGCTAGCGGGGGATGACAAAAACATTCAGTACTTC. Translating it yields CASSLALLAGDDKNIQYF.

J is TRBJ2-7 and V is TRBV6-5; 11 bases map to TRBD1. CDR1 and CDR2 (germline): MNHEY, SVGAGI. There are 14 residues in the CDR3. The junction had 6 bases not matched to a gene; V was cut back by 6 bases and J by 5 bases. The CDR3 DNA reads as TGTGCCAGCAGCCCCTGGACAGGGGGCAACGAGCAGTACTTC. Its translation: CASSPWTGGNEQYF.

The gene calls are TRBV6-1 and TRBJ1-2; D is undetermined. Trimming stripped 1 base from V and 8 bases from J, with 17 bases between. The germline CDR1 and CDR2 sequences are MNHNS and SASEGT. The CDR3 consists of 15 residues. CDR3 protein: CASSEGRGIRYGYTF. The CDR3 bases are TGTGCCAGCAGTGAAGGTCGGGGAATTAGGTACGGCTACACCTTC.

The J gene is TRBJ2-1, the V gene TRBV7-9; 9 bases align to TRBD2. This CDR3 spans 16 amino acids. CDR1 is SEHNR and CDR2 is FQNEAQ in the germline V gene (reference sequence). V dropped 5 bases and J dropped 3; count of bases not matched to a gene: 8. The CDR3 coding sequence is TGTGCCAGCAGCCCGCTTGGCGGGAGGGTCTACAATGAGCAGTTCTTC. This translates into CASSPLGGRVYNEQFF.

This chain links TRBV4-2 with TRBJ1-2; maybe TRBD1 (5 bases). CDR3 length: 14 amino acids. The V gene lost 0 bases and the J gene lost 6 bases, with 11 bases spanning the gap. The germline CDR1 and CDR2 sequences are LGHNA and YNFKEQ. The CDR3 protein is CASSQEGGIDGYTF. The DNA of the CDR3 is TGTGCCAGCAGCCAAGAGGGGGGAATAGATGGCTACACCTTC.

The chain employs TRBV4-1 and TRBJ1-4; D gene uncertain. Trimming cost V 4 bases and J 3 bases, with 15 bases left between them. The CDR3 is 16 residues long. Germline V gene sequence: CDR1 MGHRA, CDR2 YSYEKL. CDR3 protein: CASSLHLIDPNEKLFF. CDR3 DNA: TGCGCCAGCAGCCTTCACTTGATTGATCCTAATGAAAAACTGTTTTTT.

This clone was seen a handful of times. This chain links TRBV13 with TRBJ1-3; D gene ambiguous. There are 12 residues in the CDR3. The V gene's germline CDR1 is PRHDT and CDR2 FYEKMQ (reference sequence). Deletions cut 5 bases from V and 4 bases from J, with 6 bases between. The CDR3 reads CASSPRGNTIYF. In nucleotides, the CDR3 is TGTGCCAGCAGCCCCAGGGGAAACACCATATATTTT.

CDR3 in DNA: TGTGCCAGCAGCCCCTCGACGGGGACCCAGTACTTC. Protein sequence: CASSPSTGTQYF. This chain uses TRBV7-2 with TRBJ2-5; D remains unclear. The germline CDR1 and CDR2 sequences are SGHTA and FQGNSA. V shed 5 bases and J shed 7 bases, with 11 bases lying between them. This CDR3 contains 12 residues.

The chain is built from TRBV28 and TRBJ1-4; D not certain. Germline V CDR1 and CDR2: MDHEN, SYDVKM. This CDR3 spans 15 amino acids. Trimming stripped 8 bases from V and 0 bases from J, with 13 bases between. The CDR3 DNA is TGTGCCAGCGGCAGAAGTTTTGCAACTAATGAAAAACTGTTTTTT. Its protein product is CASGRSFATNEKLFF. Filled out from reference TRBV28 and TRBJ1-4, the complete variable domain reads DVKVTQSSRYLVKRTGEKVFLECVQDMDHENMFWYRQDPGLGLRLIYFSYDVKMKEKGDIPEGYSVSREKKERFSLILESASTNQTSMYLCASGRSFATNEKLFFGSGTQLSVL.